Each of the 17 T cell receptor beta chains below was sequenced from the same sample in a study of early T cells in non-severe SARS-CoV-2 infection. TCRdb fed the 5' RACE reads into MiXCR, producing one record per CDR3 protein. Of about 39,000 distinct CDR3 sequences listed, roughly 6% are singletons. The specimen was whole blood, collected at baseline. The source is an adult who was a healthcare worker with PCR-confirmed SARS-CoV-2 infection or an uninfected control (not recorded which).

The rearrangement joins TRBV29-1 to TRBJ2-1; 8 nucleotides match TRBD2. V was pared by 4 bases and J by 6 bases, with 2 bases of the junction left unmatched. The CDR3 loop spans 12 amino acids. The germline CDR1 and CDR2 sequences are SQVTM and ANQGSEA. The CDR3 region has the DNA TGCAGCGTTGGCGGGAGGTTCAATGAGCAGTTCTTC. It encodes CSVGGRFNEQFF.

CDR3 loop: CASSQRTVDPWDEQFF. The CDR3 DNA reads as TGTGCCAGCAGCCAGAGGACAGTTGATCCCTGGGATGAGCAGTTCTTC. The chain joins TRBV4-2 to TRBJ2-1; D possibly corresponds to TRBD1 (6 bases). CDR3 length: 16 amino acids. The V gene's germline CDR1 is LGHNA and CDR2 YNFKEQ. V shed 3 bases and J shed 8 bases, with 20 bases lying between them.

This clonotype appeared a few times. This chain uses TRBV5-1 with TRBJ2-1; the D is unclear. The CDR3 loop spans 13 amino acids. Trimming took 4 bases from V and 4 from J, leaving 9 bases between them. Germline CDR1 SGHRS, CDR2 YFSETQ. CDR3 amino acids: CASSPDHYNEQFF. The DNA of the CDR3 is TGCGCCAGCAGCCCTGACCATTACAATGAGCAGTTCTTC.

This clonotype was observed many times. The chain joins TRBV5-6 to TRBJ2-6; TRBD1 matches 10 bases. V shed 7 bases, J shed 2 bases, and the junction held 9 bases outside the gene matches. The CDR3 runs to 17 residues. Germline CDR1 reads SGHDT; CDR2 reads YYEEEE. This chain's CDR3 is CASFPEGTGAGANVLTF. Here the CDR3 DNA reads TGTGCCAGCTTTCCAGAGGGGACAGGGGCTGGGGCCAACGTCCTGACTTTC.

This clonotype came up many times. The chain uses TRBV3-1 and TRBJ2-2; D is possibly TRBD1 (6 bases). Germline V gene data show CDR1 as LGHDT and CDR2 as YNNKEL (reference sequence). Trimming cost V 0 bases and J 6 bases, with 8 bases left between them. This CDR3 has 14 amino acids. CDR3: CASSQDSGAGELFF. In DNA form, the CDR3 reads TGTGCCAGCAGCCAAGATTCAGGGGCCGGGGAGCTGTTTTTT.

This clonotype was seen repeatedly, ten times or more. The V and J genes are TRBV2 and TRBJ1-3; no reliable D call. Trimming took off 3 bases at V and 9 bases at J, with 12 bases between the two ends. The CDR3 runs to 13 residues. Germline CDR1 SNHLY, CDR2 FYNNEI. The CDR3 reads CASSEVQPPTIYF. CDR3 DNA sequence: TGTGCCAGCAGTGAGGTTCAGCCCCCCACCATATATTTT.

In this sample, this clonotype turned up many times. The CDR3 sequence is CSAHRDSGPSGNTIYF. CDR3 coding DNA: TGCAGCGCCCACCGGGACTCAGGACCCTCTGGAAACACCATATATTTT. The chain is built from TRBV29-1 and TRBJ1-3; tentatively, D is TRBD1 (5 bases). Trimming left V 7 bases short and J 0 bases short, with 19 bases between. CDR1 is SQVTM, CDR2 ANQGSEA, per germline. The CDR3 sequence is 16 residues long. Drawing the rest from reference TRBV29-1 and TRBJ1-3, the complete variable domain is SAVISQKPSRDICQRGTSLTIQCQVDSQVTMMFWYRQQPGQSLTLIATANQGSEATYESGFVIDKFPISRPNLTFSTLTVSNMSPEDSSIYLCSAHRDSGPSGNTIYFGEGSWLTVV.

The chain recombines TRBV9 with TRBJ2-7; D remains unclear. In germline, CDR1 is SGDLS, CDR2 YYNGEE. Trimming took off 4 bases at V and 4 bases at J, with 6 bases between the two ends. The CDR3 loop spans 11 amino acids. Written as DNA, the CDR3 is TGTGCCAGCAGCCTTTTGTACGAGCAGTACTTC. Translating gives CASSLLYEQYF.

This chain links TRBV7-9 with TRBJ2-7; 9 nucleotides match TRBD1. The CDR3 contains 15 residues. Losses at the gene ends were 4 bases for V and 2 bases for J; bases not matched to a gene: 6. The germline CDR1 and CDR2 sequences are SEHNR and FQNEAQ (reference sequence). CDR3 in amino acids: CASSSVDRGTYEQYF. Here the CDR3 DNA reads TGTGCCAGCAGCTCGGTAGACAGGGGGACCTACGAGCAGTACTTC.

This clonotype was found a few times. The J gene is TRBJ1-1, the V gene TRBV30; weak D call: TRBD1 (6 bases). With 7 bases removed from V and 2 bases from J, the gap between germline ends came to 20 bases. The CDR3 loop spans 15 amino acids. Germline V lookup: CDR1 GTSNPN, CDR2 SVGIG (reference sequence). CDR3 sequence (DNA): TGTGCCTCCGCTGACTTGGGGGCGCGTAACACTGAAGCTTTCTTT. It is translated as CASADLGARNTEAFF.

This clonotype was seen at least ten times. For the CDR3, the DNA is TGTGCCAGCAGCCCGACTAGCGGGAGCTCCTACGAGCAGTACTTC. This sequence encodes CASSPTSGSSYEQYF. The rearrangement joins TRBV2 to TRBJ2-7, with 12 nucleotides matching TRBD2. Trimming removed 6 bases from V and 0 bases from J; junction bases left unmatched: 3. The CDR3 covers 15 residues. CDR1 SNHLY and CDR2 FYNNEI come from the germline V gene.

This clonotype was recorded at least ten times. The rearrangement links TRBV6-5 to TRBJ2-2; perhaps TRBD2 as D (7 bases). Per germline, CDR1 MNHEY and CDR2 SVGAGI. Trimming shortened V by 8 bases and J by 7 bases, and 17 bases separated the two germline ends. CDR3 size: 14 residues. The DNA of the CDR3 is TGTGCCAGCCGGGGGGCTAGCGAGATCGGGGAGCTGTTTTTT. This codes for CASRGASEIGELFF.

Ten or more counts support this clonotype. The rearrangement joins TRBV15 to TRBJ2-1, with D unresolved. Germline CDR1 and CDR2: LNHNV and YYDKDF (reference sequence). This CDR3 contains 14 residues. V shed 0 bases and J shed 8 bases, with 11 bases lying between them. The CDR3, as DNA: TGTGCCACCAGCAGAGATTTGGCTTTAGATGAGCAGTTCTTC. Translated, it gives CATSRDLALDEQFF.

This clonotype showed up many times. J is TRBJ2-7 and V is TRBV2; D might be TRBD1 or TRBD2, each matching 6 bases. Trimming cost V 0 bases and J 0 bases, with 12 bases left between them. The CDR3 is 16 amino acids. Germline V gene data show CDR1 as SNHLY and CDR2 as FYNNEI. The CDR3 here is CASSEAEEGVSYEQYF. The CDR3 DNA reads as TGTGCCAGCAGTGAAGCCGAGGAGGGGGTCTCCTACGAGCAGTACTTC.

CDR3 bases: TGTGCCAGCAGTCCTCGGAGCGGGGGGGAGGCAGAGACCCAGTACTTC. It specifies CASSPRSGGEAETQYF. V is TRBV6-1 and J is TRBJ2-5; 10 positions agree with TRBD2. Germline trimming cut 5 bases from V and 4 bases from J; bases unmatched to any gene: 10. The germline V gene encodes CDR1 MNHNS and CDR2 SASEGT. The CDR3 consists of 16 residues.

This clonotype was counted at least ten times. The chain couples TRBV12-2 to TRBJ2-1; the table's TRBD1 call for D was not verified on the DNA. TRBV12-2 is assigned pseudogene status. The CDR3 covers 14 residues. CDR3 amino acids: CATHCGPLRDEQFF. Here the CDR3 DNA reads TGTGCAACGCACTGCGGACCCCTTCGGGATGAGCAGTTCTTC.

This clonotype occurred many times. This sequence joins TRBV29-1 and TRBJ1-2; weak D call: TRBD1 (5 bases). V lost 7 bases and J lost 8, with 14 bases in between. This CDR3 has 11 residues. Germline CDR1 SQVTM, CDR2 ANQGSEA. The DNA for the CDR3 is TGCAGCGCCAGCATAACAGGAGGCTACACCTTC. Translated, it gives CSASITGGYTF.